The 8 T cell receptor beta chains below come from one sample, sequenced in a study of cytomegalovirus exposure and HLA in healthy donors. Primers for the PCR totalled 60 Vbeta and 13 Jbeta. Libraries were prepared by immunoSEQ multiplex PCR; TCRdb keeps only in-frame clonotypes and omits some of them. The sample records about 83,000 clones, less than 85% being singletons. The sequenced material came from PBMCs. The receptor source for this set is a man aged 55 to 70 in good health and CMV-seronegative.

The chain links TRBV2 to TRBJ2-7; 8 bases map to TRBD1. This CDR3 is built from 13 residues. Trimming cost V 7 bases and J 2 bases; bases outside gene matches: 4. Germline V gene lookup returns CDR1 SNHLY and CDR2 FYNNEI. The CDR3 reads CASTRGPTYEQYF. CDR3 coding DNA: TGTGCCAGCACCAGGGGGCCAACCTACGAGCAGTACTTC.

In the case of this clone: Other DNA sequences of this sample code for an identical CDR3. This chain connects TRBV4-2 to TRBJ2-1; 13 bases match TRBD2. CDR3 size: 16 residues. V was clipped by 4 bases and J by 9 bases; unmatched bases: 9. CDR1 and CDR2 (germline): LGHNA, YNFKEQ. The CDR3 coding sequence is TGTGCCAGCAGCCGTCCCGGGACTAGCGGGGTTATTGAGCAGTTCTTC. Its protein product is CASSRPGTSGVIEQFF.

The chain uses TRBV5-5 and TRBJ2-5; TRBD2 matches at 8 bases. The CDR3 is 15 residues long. V dropped 0 bases and J dropped 4; count of bases not matched to a gene: 5. From germline, CDR1 is SGHKS and CDR2 YYEKEE (reference sequence). DNA of the CDR3: TGTGCCAGCAGCTTGGTTTCGGGGGGGCCAGAGACCCAGTACTTC. Translating it yields CASSLVSGGPETQYF.

The chain links TRBV27 to TRBJ2-7, with 7 bases identical to TRBD1. Germline V CDR1 and CDR2: MNHEY, SMNVEV (reference sequence). The V segment lost 3 bases and the J segment 5 bases; nucleotides outside the gene matches: 7. This CDR3 has 14 amino acids. Here the CDR3 DNA reads TGTGCCAGCAGTTTCTCGACAGGGAGCGACGAGCAGTACTTC. Translating it yields CASSFSTGSDEQYF.

The rearrangement links TRBV11-1 to TRBJ1-1, with a weak D call TRBD1 (6 bases). The CDR3 sequence is 14 residues long. Germline loops: CDR1 SGHAT, CDR2 FQDESV (reference sequence). The V end lost 1 base, the J end lost 5 bases, and 11 bases lay between the germline ends. The DNA for the CDR3 is TGTGCCAGCAGCTTAGAGGGGGAACCGACTGAAGCTTTCTTT. This gives the protein CASSLEGEPTEAFF.

This clone appeared a single time. V and J are TRBV5-1 and TRBJ1-5; 7 nucleotides match TRBD1. This CDR3 region has 14 residues. J was trimmed by 10 bases and V by 5 bases; bases with no gene match: 12. CDR1 is SGHRS, CDR2 YFSETQ, per germline. The CDR3 reads CASSSTGPPGPQHF. The CDR3 region has the DNA TGCGCCAGCAGTTCGACAGGGCCCCCCGGACCCCAGCATTTT. The full variable domain, rest sourced from reference TRBV5-1 and TRBJ1-5, is KAGVTQTPRYLIKTRGQQVTLSCSPISGHRSVSWYQQTPGQGLQFLFEYFSETQRNKGNFPGRFSGRQFSNSRSEMNVSTLELGDSALYLCASSSTGPPGPQHFGDGTRLSIL.

The rearrangement joins TRBV2 to TRBJ1-1, with D possibly matching TRBD1 (5 bases). The CDR3 loop spans 13 amino acids. Trimming took 4 bases from V and 4 from J, leaving 10 bases between them. Germline V gene data show CDR1 as SNHLY and CDR2 as FYNNEI. CDR3 sequence (DNA): TGTGCCAGCAGTGTAGGACAAGCCACTGAAGCTTTCTTT. Its translation: CASSVGQATEAFF.

CDR3 DNA sequence: TGCGCCAGCAGCTTGGGGCAGGGGAAGGAGCAGTACTTC. This codes for CASSLGQGKEQYF. The V gene is TRBV5-1, the J gene TRBJ2-7; D might be TRBD1 (6 bases). This CDR3 has 13 amino acids. CDR1 is SGHRS and CDR2 is YFSETQ in the germline V gene. Trimming pared 0 bases from V and 7 bases from J, leaving 11 bases between.